The T cell receptor (beta chain) described here comes from a study of cytomegalovirus exposure and HLA in healthy donors. General study results and limits: The listing of fewer than 200 TCR beta chains classed them as cytomegalovirus-associated. Fewer N-insertions than the roughly 670-donor mean were reportedly shown by an Asian-associated ancestry cluster in a later analysis.

A note on this clone: Its cognate antigen is unknown.

This PCR relied on a set of 60 Vbeta primers and 13 Jbeta primers. The table came from immunoSEQ multiplex PCR; TCRdb's copy has only in-frame clones and leaves some out. The sample lists roughly 290,000 clones; about four fifths were seen once. Germline CDR1 and CDR2: SEHNR and FQNEAQ (reference sequence). The V end was cut by 5 bases, the J end by 7 bases, with 9 bases between. CDR3 size: 11 residues. Specimen: PBMCs. The gene calls are TRBV7-9 and TRBJ2-7; D is ambiguous. This receptor was taken from a girl aged 2 to 10 in good health and CMV-seronegative. The DNA for the CDR3 is TGTGCCAGCAGCCTTTTGAGGGAGCAGTACTTC. It is translated as CASSLLREQYF.